The entry below gives a single T cell receptor beta chain sequence along with its context. Its antigen is undetermined. The sample originates from a study of blood T cells in healthy people across ages. Primed by a sample-barcoded 5' primer and a J-beta primer mix, a second PCR proceeded for roughly 6 to 12 cycles. Unique molecular identifiers of 12 random nucleotides labeled each cDNA. Every individual sample yielded 2.5 million or more paired-end reads (each containing CDR3). TCRdb re-derived calls from the 5' RACE reads in MiXCR, one entry per CDR3 protein. The table lists under 2,000,000 distinct CDR3 sequences, 49% of them singletons, with approximately 2% in the top ten. V was clipped by 8 bases and J by 5 bases, with 18 bases between them. The CDR3 contains 13 residues. Per the germline V gene, CDR1 is SQVTM and CDR2 is ANQGSEA. General observations from the study: It was found that TCR beta diversity correlated strongly with the percentage of naive T cells. Getting older went along with TCR beta diversity per million T cells dropping roughly linearly.

The TCR comes from a woman aged 40 to 49 in good health. J is TRBJ2-5 and V is TRBV29-1, with a weak D call TRBD1 (7 bases). The sequencing input was blood. CDR3 sequence reads: CSLLGGGGETQYF. The CDR3 DNA sequence: TGCAGCCTTCTCGGAGGGGGCGGTGAGACCCAGTACTTC.